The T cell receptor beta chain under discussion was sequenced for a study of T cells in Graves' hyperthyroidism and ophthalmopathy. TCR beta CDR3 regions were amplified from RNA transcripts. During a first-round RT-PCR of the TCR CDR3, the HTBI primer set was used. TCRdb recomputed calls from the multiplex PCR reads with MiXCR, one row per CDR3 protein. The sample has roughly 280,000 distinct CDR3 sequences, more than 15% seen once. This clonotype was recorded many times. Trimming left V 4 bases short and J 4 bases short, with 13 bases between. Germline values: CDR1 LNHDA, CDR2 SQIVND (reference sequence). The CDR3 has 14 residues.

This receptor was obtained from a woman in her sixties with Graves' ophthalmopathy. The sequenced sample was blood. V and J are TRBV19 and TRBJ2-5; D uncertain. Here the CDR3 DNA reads TGTGCCAGTAGTACACTTCCAATCCCAGAGACCCAGTACTTC. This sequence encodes CASSTLPIPETQYF. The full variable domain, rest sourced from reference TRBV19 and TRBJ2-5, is DGGITQSPKYLFRKEGQNVTLSCEQNLNHDAMYWYRQDPGQGLRLIYYSQIVNDFQKGDIAEGYSVSREKKESFPLTVTSAQKNPTAFYLCASSTLPIPETQYFGPGTRLLVL.